These 29 T cell receptor beta chains share one sample of origin, sequenced in a study of blood T cells in healthy people across ages. Next came a second PCR, run for roughly 6 to 11 cycles, which used a sample-barcoded 5' primer along with a J-beta primer mix. TCRdb independently ran MiXCR on the 5' RACE reads; one entry per CDR3 protein. The sample includes fewer than 700,000 distinct CDR3 sequences, 40% to 45% of them seen just once. Sequencing was done on a sample of blood. These receptors were collected from an elderly man in good health.

To note about this clonotype: Being one base from a much bigger clone, this may be a read error. The rearrangement joins TRBV27 to TRBJ1-5; no firm D call. Germline V gives CDR1 MNHEY, CDR2 SMNVEV (reference sequence). The CDR3 runs to 13 residues. The CDR3 is CASSLRSSRPRHF. The CDR3 nucleotides are TGTGCCAGCAGTTTGAGGTCTTCCAGGCCCCGGCATTTT.

This clonotype was found once. One end of the junction fails to match germline, which may point to a read error. This rearrangement joins TRBV4-3 to TRBJ2-3; 10 bases agree with TRBD2. Germline lookup yields CDR1 LGHNA and CDR2 YSLEER. CDR3 size: 19 residues. CDR3 loop: CASSQGFGSGRAGTDTRYF. The DNA for the CDR3 is TGCGCCAGCAGCCAAGGGTTCGGGAGCGGGAGGGCCGGCACAGATACGCGGTATTTT.

This clonotype was found a few times. This sequence joins TRBV25-1 and TRBJ2-5; 7 positions match TRBD1. In germline, CDR1 is MGHDK, CDR2 SYGVNS. The CDR3 covers 16 residues. Trimming cost V 2 bases and J 7 bases; bases outside gene matches: 13. Here the CDR3 DNA reads TGTGCCAGCAGTGAACAAGGGACAGCCCTTTGGGGGACCCAGTACTTC. It specifies CASSEQGTALWGTQYF.

This clonotype has ten or more counts. In DNA form, the CDR3 reads TGTGCCAGCAGTCCCTTTGGGACAAGATATGAAAAACTGTTTTTT. Protein: CASSPFGTRYEKLFF. The chain carries TRBV25-1 and TRBJ1-4, with a weak D call TRBD1 (6 bases). The CDR3 covers 15 residues. V was shortened by 5 bases and J by 6 bases, with 16 bases between the two germline ends. Per the germline V gene, CDR1 is MGHDK and CDR2 is SYGVNS. The whole variable domain, filled in from reference TRBV25-1 and TRBJ1-4, reads EADIYQTPRYLVIGTGKKITLECSQTMGHDKMYWYQQDPGMELHLIHYSYGVNSTEKGDLSSESTVSRIRTEHFPLTLESARPSHTSQYLCASSPFGTRYEKLFFGSGTQLSVL.

This clonotype is a singleton in its sample. The CDR3 loop is CASSWGVAGHNEQFF. CDR3 bases: TGCGCCAGCAGCTGGGGGGTAGCGGGGCACAATGAGCAGTTCTTC. The J gene is TRBJ2-1, the V gene TRBV5-1; 8 bases map to TRBD2. CDR1 is SGHRS, CDR2 YFSETQ, per germline. The junction had 7 bases not matched to a gene; V was cut back by 3 bases and J by 5 bases. This CDR3 is 15 amino acids long. Together with reference TRBV5-1 and TRBJ2-1, the CDR3 gives the full variable domain: KAGVTQTPRYLIKTRGQQVTLSCSPISGHRSVSWYQQTPGQGLQFLFEYFSETQRNKGNFPGRFSGRQFSNSRSEMNVSTLELGDSALYLCASSWGVAGHNEQFFGPGTRLTVL.

This clonotype has only a few counts. The chain links TRBV4-2 to TRBJ2-1; D unclear. TRBJ2-7 matches the DNA end more closely, so the J call is doubtful. The germline gives CDR1 LGHNA, CDR2 YNFKEQ. The length of the CDR3 is 15 residues. CDR3 in amino acids: CASSQEEGSYNEQYF. The CDR3 nucleotides are TGTGCCAGCAGCCAAGAGGAAGGTTCCTACAATGAGCAGTACTTC.

This sequence joins TRBV28 and TRBJ2-7; 10 nucleotides match TRBD1. The J call may be in error: the DNA end matches TRBJ2-4 better. This CDR3 contains 15 residues. CDR1 and CDR2 (germline): MDHEN, SYDVKM. This CDR3 is CASSWTGGREDIQYF. The CDR3 nucleotides read TGTGCCAGCAGTTGGACAGGGGGGCGAGAAGACATTCAGTACTTC.

V gene TRBV4-3 combines with J gene TRBJ2-6; D not certain. The germline CDR1 and CDR2 sequences are LGHNA and YSLEER. The V end was cut by 1 base, the J end by 0 bases, with 10 bases between. There are 17 residues in the CDR3. Here the CDR3 DNA reads TGCGCCAGCAGCCAAGTCCCCTCGGGCTCTGGGGCCAACGTCCTGACTTTC. Translated, it gives CASSQVPSGSGANVLTF.

The genes are TRBV20-1 and TRBJ2-5, with 12 nucleotides matching TRBD1. This CDR3 is 18 amino acids long. CDR1 and CDR2 (germline): DFQATT, SNEGSKA (reference sequence). The junction had 17 bases not matched to a gene; V was cut back by 6 bases and J by 3 bases. The CDR3 coding sequence is TGCAGTGCCATCCGGGACAGGGGGCGAATTGAATTGGAAGAGACCCAGTACTTC. Amino acid sequence: CSAIRDRGRIELEETQYF.

About this clonotype itself: Its ends do not fully match the called genes, so a read error is possible. The V gene is TRBV12-3 or TRBV12-4, the J gene TRBJ2-5, with 7 bases that match TRBD2. This CDR3 is 18 amino acids long. CDR3 loop: CTSSLGNQRGSRRETQYF. The CDR3 nucleotides are TGTACCAGCAGTTTAGGGAACCAGCGGGGCTCCCGAAGGGAGACCCAGTACTTC.

V gene TRBV5-1 combines with J gene TRBJ2-3; 8 bases fit TRBD2. The ends lost 0 bases at V and 3 bases at J; junction bases unmatched: 9. Germline lookup yields CDR1 SGHRS and CDR2 YFSETQ. The CDR3 consists of 17 residues. The CDR3 DNA reads as TGCGCCAGCAGCTTGGCCGAAACGGGAGGGCCTACAGATACGCAGTATTTT. Translated: CASSLAETGGPTDTQYF.

About this clonotype: A read error may account for a junction end that differs from germline. This chain connects TRBV30 to TRBJ2-4, with D uncertain. Gene TRBJ2-7 matches the end of the DNA better, so the J call may be wrong. The CDR3 has 14 residues. Per the germline V gene, CDR1 is GTSNPN and CDR2 is SVGIG (reference sequence). The CDR3 nucleotides read TGTGCCTGGAGTTTATTGCGGCTCTCCGACGAGCAGTACTTC. Translating gives CAWSLLRLSDEQYF.

This clonotype occurred a few times. The chain couples TRBV20-1 to TRBJ2-1; D call uncertain. V gave up 3 bases and J gave up 8 bases, with 8 bases separating them. The CDR3 is 11 residues long. CDR1 and CDR2 (germline): DFQATT, SNEGSKA (reference sequence). The DNA of the CDR3 is TGCAGTGCTAGTGCGCAGTATGAGCAGTTCTTC. Its translation: CSASAQYEQFF.

On this clonotype: A much larger clone differs by one base, so this may be a read error. This chain uses TRBV6-1 with TRBJ2-2, with 8 bases matching TRBD1. This CDR3 comprises 17 residues. Germline trimming cut 4 bases from V and 0 bases from J; bases unmatched to any gene: 7. CDR1 and CDR2 from the germline V gene are MNHNS and SASEGT. This chain's CDR3 is CASSARQGNANTGELFF. The CDR3 coding sequence is TGTGCCAGCAGTGCCCGACAGGGGAACGCGAACACCGGGGAGCTGTTTTTT.

On this clonotype: This may arise from a read error, as a much more abundant clone is one base away. J is TRBJ2-5 and V is TRBV20-1, with 11 bases that match TRBD2. Trimming removed 3 bases from V and 11 bases from J; junction bases left unmatched: 23. CDR3 length: 18 residues. Germline V gives CDR1 DFQATT, CDR2 SNEGSKA (reference sequence). The CDR3 loop reads CSASSPGTSGIGGNEQYF. Written as DNA, the CDR3 is TGCAGTGCTAGTTCCCCTGGGACTAGCGGTATAGGGGGCAATGAGCAGTACTTC.

This clonotype occurred a few times. The V gene is TRBV10-2, the J gene TRBJ2-2; perhaps TRBD2 as D (5 bases). The CDR3 is 15 residues long. V gave up 7 bases and J gave up 2 bases, with 14 bases separating them. Germline-derived CDR1 and CDR2 are WSHSY and SAAADI. CDR3 sequence reads: CASKRTRTNTGELFF. CDR3 DNA sequence: TGCGCCAGCAAAAGAACTAGGACCAACACCGGGGAGCTGTTTTTT.

The genes are TRBV28 and TRBJ1-1; D call uncertain. CDR1 is MDHEN, CDR2 SYDVKM, per germline. This CDR3 has 10 amino acids. The V gene lost 8 bases and the J gene lost 9 bases, with 10 bases spanning the gap. Here the CDR3 reads CASRNRQAFF. Here the CDR3 DNA reads TGTGCCAGCCGCAACCGACAAGCTTTCTTT. The whole variable domain, filled in from reference TRBV28 and TRBJ1-1, reads DVKVTQSSRYLVKRTGEKVFLECVQDMDHENMFWYRQDPGLGLRLIYFSYDVKMKEKGDIPEGYSVSREKKERFSLILESASTNQTSMYLCASRNRQAFFGQGTRLTVV.

V gene TRBV18 combines with J gene TRBJ2-1; 14 bases agree with TRBD2. The V gene end was trimmed by 5 bases and the J gene end by 6 bases; junction bases not matched to a gene: 9. CDR1 KGHSH and CDR2 LQKENI come from the germline V gene. This CDR3 contains 17 residues. CDR3 sequence: CASSVRAGTSGGNEQFF. The CDR3 DNA follows: TGTGCCAGCTCAGTACGGGCCGGGACTAGCGGGGGCAATGAGCAGTTCTTC.

This clonotype was observed at least ten times. The chain recombines TRBV10-3 with TRBJ2-1, with 11 bases aligning to TRBD2. The J segment lost 11 bases and the V segment lost 6 bases, leaving 9 bases of the junction unmatched. The germline CDR1 and CDR2 sequences are ENHRY and SYGVKD. The CDR3 runs to 14 residues. CDR3 nucleotide sequence: TGTGCCATCAGATTTAGCGGGAGGGACGGCAAGCAGTTCTTC. Residues: CAIRFSGRDGKQFF.

This chain links TRBV5-1 with TRBJ1-1, with 8 bases identical to TRBD1. This CDR3 is built from 14 residues. Trimming removed 0 bases from V and 5 bases from J; junction bases left unmatched: 3. From germline, CDR1 is SGHRS and CDR2 YFSETQ. This chain's CDR3 is CASSLDRGSTEAFF. CDR3 bases: TGCGCCAGCAGCTTGGACAGGGGGAGTACTGAAGCTTTCTTT.

V usage is TRBV28 and J usage is TRBJ1-2; 8 positions agree with TRBD1. There are 14 residues in the CDR3. The V and J ends lost 5 bases and 7 bases, in that order; junction bases with no gene match: 9. Germline assignment: CDR1 MDHEN and CDR2 SYDVKM. The CDR3 DNA reads as TGTGCCAGCAGTATCCCGGGACAGGCAGGTGGCTACACCTTC. Translated: CASSIPGQAGGYTF.

The V gene is TRBV29-1, the J gene TRBJ2-1; 12 nucleotides match TRBD2. V shed 1 base and J 7 bases; nucleotides not matched to a gene: 11. Germline CDR1 is SQVTM and CDR2 is ANQGSEA. This CDR3 has 17 residues. CDR3 residues: CSVEGASGGAGSNEQFF. The CDR3 coding sequence is TGCAGCGTTGAAGGAGCTAGCGGGGGGGCGGGTAGTAATGAGCAGTTCTTC.

In its sample, this clonotype was seen a few times. V is TRBV20-1 and J is TRBJ2-3; D perhaps matches TRBD2 (5 bases). Germline V gene data show CDR1 as DFQATT and CDR2 as SNEGSKA (reference sequence). The length of the CDR3 is 15 residues. The V gene lost 6 bases and the J gene lost 3 bases, with 19 bases spanning the gap. CDR3 DNA sequence: TGCAGTGCCCCCGCCGCGGGCTTTAGTACAGATACGCAGTATTTT. Translated: CSAPAAGFSTDTQYF.

This clonotype came up many times. This chain uses TRBV6-2 or TRBV6-3 with TRBJ2-7, with 7 bases lining up with TRBD2. V lost 4 bases, J lost 2 bases, and 5 bases stayed unmatched. CDR1 and CDR2 from the germline V gene are MNHEY and SVGEGT. The CDR3 sequence is 14 residues long. CDR3 amino acids: CASSSGLSPYEQYF. In nucleotides, the CDR3 is TGTGCCAGCAGTTCGGGACTATCCCCCTACGAGCAGTACTTC.

In its sample, this clonotype was seen many times. The chain carries TRBV11-2 and TRBJ1-2, with 7 bases lining up with TRBD1. The V gene end was trimmed by 0 bases and the J gene end by 6 bases; junction bases not matched to a gene: 4. The V gene's germline CDR1 is SGHAT and CDR2 FQNNGV. This CDR3 is 14 amino acids long. The CDR3 loop is CASSLERQGDGYTF. The CDR3, as DNA: TGTGCCAGCAGCTTAGAGCGGCAGGGGGATGGCTACACCTTC.

There are a few counts of this clonotype. The J gene is TRBJ2-5, the V gene TRBV20-1; D might be TRBD1 or TRBD2, each matching 6 bases. CDR3 length equals 15 residues. Trimming pared 5 bases from V and 5 bases from J, leaving 21 bases between. The germline V gene has CDR1 DFQATT and CDR2 SNEGSKA (reference sequence). CDR3 protein: CSAFHYGGRVETQYF. As DNA, the CDR3 is TGCAGTGCTTTCCATTATGGGGGGCGGGTGGAGACCCAGTACTTC.

About this clonotype itself: This could be a read error, since a much larger clone is one nucleotide away. This rearrangement joins TRBV7-9 to TRBJ2-1; a possible D gene is TRBD2 (5 bases). The CDR3 length is 12 residues. V was shortened by 8 bases and J by 10 bases, with 15 bases between the two germline ends. CDR1 SEHNR and CDR2 FQNEAQ come from the germline V gene (reference sequence). The CDR3 loop reads CASGDGNYEQFF. The CDR3 coding sequence is TGTGCCAGCGGTGACGGGAACTACGAGCAGTTCTTC.

Of note for this clonotype: The junction does not match germline at one end; this may be a read error. V is TRBV6-2 or TRBV6-3 and J is TRBJ2-3; the D gene is possibly TRBD1 (5 bases). From germline, CDR1 is MNHEY and CDR2 SVGEGT. CDR3 length: 14 amino acids. CDR3 loop: CASSKQASTDTRYF. The CDR3 DNA reads TGTGCCAGCAGTAAACAGGCCAGCACAGATACGCGGTATTTT.

The chain links TRBV5-1 to TRBJ2-5, with D uncertain. Looked up from germline, CDR1 is SGHRS and CDR2 is YFSETQ. The CDR3 spans 11 residues. Trimming removed 6 bases from V and 3 bases from J, with 6 bases in between. For the CDR3, the DNA is TGCGCCAGCAAAATCGAAGAGACCCAGTACTTC. Translating it yields CASKIEETQYF.